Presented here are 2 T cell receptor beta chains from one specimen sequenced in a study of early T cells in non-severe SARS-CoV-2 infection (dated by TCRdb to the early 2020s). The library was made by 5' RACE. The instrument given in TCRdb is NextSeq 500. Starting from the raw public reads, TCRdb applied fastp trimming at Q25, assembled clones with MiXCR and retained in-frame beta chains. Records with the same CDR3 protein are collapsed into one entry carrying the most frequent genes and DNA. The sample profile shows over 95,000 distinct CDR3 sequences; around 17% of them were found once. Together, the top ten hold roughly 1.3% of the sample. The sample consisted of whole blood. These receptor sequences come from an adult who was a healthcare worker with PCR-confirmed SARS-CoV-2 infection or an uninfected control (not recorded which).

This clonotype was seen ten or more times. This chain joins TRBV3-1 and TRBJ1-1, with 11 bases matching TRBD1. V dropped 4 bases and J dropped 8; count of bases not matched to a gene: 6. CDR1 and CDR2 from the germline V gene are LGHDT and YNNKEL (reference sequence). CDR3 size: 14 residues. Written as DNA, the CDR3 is TGTGCCAGCAGCCCCCGGGACAGGGGGTCAGAAGCTTTCTTT. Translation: CASSPRDRGSEAFF.

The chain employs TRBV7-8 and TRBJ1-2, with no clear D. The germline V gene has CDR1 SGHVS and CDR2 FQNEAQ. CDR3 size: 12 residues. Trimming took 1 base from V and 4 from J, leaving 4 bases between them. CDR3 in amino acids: CASSLGVYGYTF. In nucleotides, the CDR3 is TGTGCCAGCAGCTTAGGGGTCTATGGCTACACCTTC.